This T cell receptor beta chain was documented in a study of T cell repertoires in cytomegalovirus infection (dated by TCRdb to about 2019). Regarding the complete study: Peptide stimulations targeted recently identified HLA-C-restricted CMV epitopes, whose presentation resists viral immunomodulation, together with well-studied HLA-B-restricted epitopes. Donor HLA type was relevant to the analysis, as public TCR beta signatures indicated carriage of CMV infection together with the matching HLA type.

The treatment or condition label, as the study defines it: in vitro stimulation with specific CMV peptide epitopes to enrich CMV-specific T cells. Sequencing instrument: Illumina HiSeq 1500. The public reads were reprocessed in TCRdb via fastp at Q25 and MiXCR, keeping in-frame beta chains. Rows with one shared CDR3 protein collapse into an entry with the most common genes and DNA. The table for this sample lists around 800,000 distinct CDR3 sequences; roughly 33% of them were counted only once. Clones ranked in the top ten supply 12% of the sample. CDR1 and CDR2 were assigned from the germline V gene (reference sequence) as LNHNV and YYDKDF. Trimming removed 3 bases from V and 1 base from J, leaving 19 bases between the germline ends. The CDR3 runs 17 amino acids, cysteine and phenylalanine included. The DNA shown is the 51-base CDR3, in frame from base 1. The paper as a whole reports these results and caveats: The ex vivo response was dominated by HLA-C-restricted CMV-specific TCR beta clonotypes, which also provided the single most frequent clonotype in two of eight donors. Carriers of CMV infection plus the relevant HLA type were discriminated by the cumulative frequency of public TCR beta family members in the study cohort and in an independent roughly 370-donor cohort.

Turning to this clonotype: Its antigen is unknown. The sample holds no much larger clone one base away, and base qualities are not on file.

This TCR derives from a human donor in good health (CMV status not recorded). Some clones in this sample may be carry-over from other donors' samples. Sequenced material: cultured CD8+ T cells from PBMCs, taken from culture after CMV antigen stimulation. In this chain, TRBV15 is recombined with TRBJ2-7; tentative D gene TRBD1, with 5 bases matching. The nucleotide sequence reads as follows: TGTGCCACCAGCAGGAACCCCCCAGGGCCCAGGTCCTACGAGCAGTACTTC. The resulting protein is CATSRNPPGPRSYEQYF.